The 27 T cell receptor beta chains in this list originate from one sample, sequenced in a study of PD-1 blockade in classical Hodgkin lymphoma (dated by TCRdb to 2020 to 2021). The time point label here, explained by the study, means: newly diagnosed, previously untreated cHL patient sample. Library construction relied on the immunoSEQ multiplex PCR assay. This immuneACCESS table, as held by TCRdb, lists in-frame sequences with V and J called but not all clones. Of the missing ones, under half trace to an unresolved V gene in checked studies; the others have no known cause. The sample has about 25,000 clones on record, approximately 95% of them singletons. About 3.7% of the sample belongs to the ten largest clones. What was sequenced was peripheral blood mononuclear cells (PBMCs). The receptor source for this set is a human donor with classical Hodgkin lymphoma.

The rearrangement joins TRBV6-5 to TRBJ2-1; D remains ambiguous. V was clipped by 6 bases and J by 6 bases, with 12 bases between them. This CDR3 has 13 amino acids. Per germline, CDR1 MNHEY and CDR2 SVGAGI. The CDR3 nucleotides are TGTGCCAGCAGCCCCACTTTGAGCAATGAGCAGTTCTTC. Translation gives CASSPTLSNEQFF.

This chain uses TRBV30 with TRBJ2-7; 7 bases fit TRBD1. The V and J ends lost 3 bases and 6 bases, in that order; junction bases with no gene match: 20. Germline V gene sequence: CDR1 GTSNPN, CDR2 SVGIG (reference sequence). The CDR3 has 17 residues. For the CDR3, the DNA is TGTGCCTGGAGCCCGGACAGGCTCTCCGCGTCGGATCGCGAGCAGTACTTC. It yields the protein CAWSPDRLSASDREQYF. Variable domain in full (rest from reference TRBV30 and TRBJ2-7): SQTIHQWPATLVQPVGSPLSLECTVEGTSNPNLYWYRQAAGRGLQLLFYSVGIGQISSEVPQNLSASRPQDRQFILSSKKLLLSDSGFYLCAWSPDRLSASDREQYFGPGTRLTVT.

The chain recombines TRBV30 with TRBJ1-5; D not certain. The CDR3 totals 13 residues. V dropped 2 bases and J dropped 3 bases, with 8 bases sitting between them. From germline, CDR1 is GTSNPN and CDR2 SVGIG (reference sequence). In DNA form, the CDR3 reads TGTGCCTGGAGTCCAGCCCTCAATCAGCCCCAGCATTTT. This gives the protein CAWSPALNQPQHF.

DNA of the CDR3: TGTGCCAGCAGCCGACCTAGCGGGGGATCCTACAATGAGCAGTTCTTC. Translation: CASSRPSGGSYNEQFF. This chain joins TRBV9 and TRBJ2-1; 10 bases align to TRBD2. From germline, CDR1 is SGDLS and CDR2 YYNGEE. This CDR3 comprises 16 residues. The ends lost 4 bases at V and 1 base at J; junction bases unmatched: 5.

The CDR3 reads CASSGTSGSTDTQYF. Here the CDR3 DNA reads TGTGCCAGTAGCGGGACTAGCGGGAGCACAGATACGCAGTATTTT. V and J are TRBV19 and TRBJ2-3; 12 bases are a match to TRBD2. The CDR3 is 15 amino acids. The V segment lost 6 bases and the J segment 0 bases; nucleotides outside the gene matches: 1. CDR1 is LNHDA and CDR2 is SQIVND in the germline V gene (reference sequence).

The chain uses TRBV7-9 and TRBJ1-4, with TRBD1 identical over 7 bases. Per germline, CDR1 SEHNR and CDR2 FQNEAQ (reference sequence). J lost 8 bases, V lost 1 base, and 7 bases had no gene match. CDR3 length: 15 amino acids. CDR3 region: CASSLGTAGGEKLFF. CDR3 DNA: TGTGCCAGCAGCTTAGGGACAGCAGGGGGGGAAAAACTGTTTTTT.

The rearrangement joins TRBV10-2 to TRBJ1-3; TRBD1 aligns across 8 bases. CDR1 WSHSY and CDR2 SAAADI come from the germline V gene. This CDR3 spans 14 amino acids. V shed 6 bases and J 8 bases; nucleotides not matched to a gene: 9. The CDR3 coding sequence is TGCGCCAGCAGGCCCAGGGGGCGCCTGGACACCATATATTTT. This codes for CASRPRGRLDTIYF.

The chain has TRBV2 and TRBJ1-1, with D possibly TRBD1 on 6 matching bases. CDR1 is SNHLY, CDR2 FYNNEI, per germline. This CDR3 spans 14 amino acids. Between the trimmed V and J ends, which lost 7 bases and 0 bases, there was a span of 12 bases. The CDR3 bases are TGTGCCAGCAACCGGGACACGTTGAACACTGAAGCTTTCTTT. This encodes CASNRDTLNTEAFF. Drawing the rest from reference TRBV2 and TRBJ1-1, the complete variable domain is EPEVTQTPSHQVTQMGQEVILRCVPISNHLYFYWYRQILGQKVEFLVSFYNNEISEKSEIFDDQFSVERPDGSNFTLKIRSTKLEDSAMYFCASNRDTLNTEAFFGQGTRLTVV.

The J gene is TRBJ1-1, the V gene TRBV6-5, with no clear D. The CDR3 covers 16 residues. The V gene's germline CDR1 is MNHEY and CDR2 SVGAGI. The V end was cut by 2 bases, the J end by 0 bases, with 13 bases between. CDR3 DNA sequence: TGTGCCAGCAGTTACGTTGGACCTCCCATGAACACTGAAGCTTTCTTT. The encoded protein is CASSYVGPPMNTEAFF.

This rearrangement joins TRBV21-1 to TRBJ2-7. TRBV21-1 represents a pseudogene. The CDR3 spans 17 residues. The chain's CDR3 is CASSRGMGTLGLYEQYF. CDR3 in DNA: TGTGCCAGCAGCAGAGGGATGGGTACCCTGGGGCTCTACGAGCAGTACTTC.

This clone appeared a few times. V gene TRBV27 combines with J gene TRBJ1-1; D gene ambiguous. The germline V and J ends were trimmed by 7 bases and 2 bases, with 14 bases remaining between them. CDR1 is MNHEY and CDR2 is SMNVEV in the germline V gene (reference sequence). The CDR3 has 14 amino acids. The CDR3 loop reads CASNPQRGNTEAFF. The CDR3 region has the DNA TGTGCCAGCAACCCACAACGTGGCAACACTGAAGCTTTCTTT.

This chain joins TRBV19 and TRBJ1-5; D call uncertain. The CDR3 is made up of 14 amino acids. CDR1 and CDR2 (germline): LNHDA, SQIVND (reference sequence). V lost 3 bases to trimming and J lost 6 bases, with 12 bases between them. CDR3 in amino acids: CASSILGNSQPQHF. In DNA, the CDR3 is TGTGCCAGTAGTATTTTGGGGAACAGTCAGCCCCAGCATTTT.

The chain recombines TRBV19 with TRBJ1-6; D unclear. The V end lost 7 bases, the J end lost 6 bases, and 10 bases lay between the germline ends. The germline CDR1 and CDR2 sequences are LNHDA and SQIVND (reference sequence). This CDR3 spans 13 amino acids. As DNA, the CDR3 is TGTGCCAGTAACGATGGGTTTAATTCACCCCTCCACTTT. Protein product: CASNDGFNSPLHF.

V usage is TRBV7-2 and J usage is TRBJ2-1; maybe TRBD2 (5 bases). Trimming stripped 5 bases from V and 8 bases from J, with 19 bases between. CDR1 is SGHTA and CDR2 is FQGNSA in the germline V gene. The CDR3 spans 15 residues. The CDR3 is CASSISGGVFDEQFF. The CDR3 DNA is TGTGCCAGCAGCATCAGCGGAGGCGTCTTCGATGAGCAGTTCTTC.

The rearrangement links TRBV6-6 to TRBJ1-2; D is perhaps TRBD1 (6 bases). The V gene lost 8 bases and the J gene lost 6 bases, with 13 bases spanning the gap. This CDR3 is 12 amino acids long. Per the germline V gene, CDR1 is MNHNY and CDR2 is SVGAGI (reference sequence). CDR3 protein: CASRRGGNGYTF. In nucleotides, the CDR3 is TGTGCCAGCCGAAGGGGGGGAAATGGCTACACCTTC.

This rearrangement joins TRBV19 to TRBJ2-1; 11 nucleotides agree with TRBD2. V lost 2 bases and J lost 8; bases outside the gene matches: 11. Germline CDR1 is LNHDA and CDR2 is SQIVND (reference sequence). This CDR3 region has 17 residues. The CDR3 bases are TGTGCCAGTAGTATAAGGACTAGCGGGCATTTTTCCGATGAGCAGTTCTTC. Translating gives CASSIRTSGHFSDEQFF.

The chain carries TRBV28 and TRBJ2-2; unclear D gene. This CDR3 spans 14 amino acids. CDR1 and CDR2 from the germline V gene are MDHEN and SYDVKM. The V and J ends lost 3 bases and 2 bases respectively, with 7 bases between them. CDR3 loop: CASSLGINTGELFF. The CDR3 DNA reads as TGTGCCAGCAGTTTGGGAATAAACACCGGGGAGCTGTTTTTT.

DNA for the CDR3: TGTGCCAGCAGCTCTCTTCAGGGGTCTAGGAGGTCTTACGAGCAGTACTTC. This translates into CASSSLQGSRRSYEQYF. The chain combines TRBV27 with TRBJ2-7; possibly TRBD1 for D (6 bases). Deletions cut 6 bases from V and 4 bases from J, with 25 bases between. Germline V lookup: CDR1 MNHEY, CDR2 SMNVEV (reference sequence). CDR3 length: 17 residues.

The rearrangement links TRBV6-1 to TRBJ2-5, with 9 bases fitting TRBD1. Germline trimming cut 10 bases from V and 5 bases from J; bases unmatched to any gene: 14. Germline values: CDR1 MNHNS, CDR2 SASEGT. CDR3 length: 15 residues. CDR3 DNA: TGTGCCATCCCGGGACAGGGAGGGGTAAAGGAGACCCAGTACTTC. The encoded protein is CAIPGQGGVKETQYF.

This chain's CDR3 is CASSPFAGGFQETQYF. The CDR3 nucleotides are TGTGCCAGCAGTCCCTTTGCGGGGGGCTTCCAAGAGACCCAGTACTTC. The chain couples TRBV25-1 to TRBJ2-5, with 8 nucleotides matching TRBD2. This CDR3 contains 16 residues. The V segment lost 5 bases and the J segment 1 base; nucleotides outside the gene matches: 9. Germline CDR1 MGHDK, CDR2 SYGVNS. Filled out from reference TRBV25-1 and TRBJ2-5, the complete variable domain reads EADIYQTPRYLVIGTGKKITLECSQTMGHDKMYWYQQDPGMELHLIHYSYGVNSTEKGDLSSESTVSRIRTEHFPLTLESARPSHTSQYLCASSPFAGGFQETQYFGPGTRLLVL.

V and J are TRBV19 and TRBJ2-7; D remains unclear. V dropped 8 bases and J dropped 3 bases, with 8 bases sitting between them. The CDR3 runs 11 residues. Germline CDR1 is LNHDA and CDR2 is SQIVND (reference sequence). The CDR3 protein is CASRDGYEQYF. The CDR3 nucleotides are TGTGCCAGTCGAGACGGCTACGAGCAGTACTTC.

CDR3 DNA sequence: TGTGCCAGCAGCTTATTTGGACAGGCCTACAATGAGCAGTTCTTC. Its protein product is CASSLFGQAYNEQFF. The chain uses TRBV7-2 and TRBJ2-1; 7 positions agree with TRBD1. The V and J ends lost 2 bases and 2 bases, in that order; junction bases with no gene match: 3. The CDR3 length is 15 residues. Germline V lookup: CDR1 SGHTA, CDR2 FQGNSA.

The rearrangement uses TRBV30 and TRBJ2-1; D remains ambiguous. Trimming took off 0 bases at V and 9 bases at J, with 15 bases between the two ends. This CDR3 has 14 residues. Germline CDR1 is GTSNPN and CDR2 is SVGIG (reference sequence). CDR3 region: CAWSVDGRVSEQFF. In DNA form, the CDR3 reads TGTGCCTGGAGTGTAGATGGGCGAGTCAGTGAGCAGTTCTTC.

In nucleotides, the CDR3 is TGTGCCAGCAGCTTATGGGGGTCCTACGAGCAGTACTTC. Protein product: CASSLWGSYEQYF. The chain couples TRBV11-1 to TRBJ2-7; tentatively, D is TRBD1 or TRBD2 (5 bases each). The germline V gene has CDR1 SGHAT and CDR2 FQDESV (reference sequence). V was clipped by 2 bases and J by 1 base, with 6 bases between them. This CDR3 contains 13 residues.

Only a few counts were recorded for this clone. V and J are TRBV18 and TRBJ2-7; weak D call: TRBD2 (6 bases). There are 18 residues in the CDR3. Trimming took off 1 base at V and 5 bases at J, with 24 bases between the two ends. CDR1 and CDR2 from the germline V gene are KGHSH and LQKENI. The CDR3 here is CASSPLAAGSSTIHEQYF. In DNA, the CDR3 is TGTGCCAGCTCACCACTTGCGGCGGGGTCCTCAACAATCCACGAGCAGTACTTC.

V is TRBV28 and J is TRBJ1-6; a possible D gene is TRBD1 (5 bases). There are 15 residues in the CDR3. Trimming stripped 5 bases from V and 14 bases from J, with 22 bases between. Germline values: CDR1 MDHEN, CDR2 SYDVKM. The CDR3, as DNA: TGTGCCAGCAGTCCGGAGGGACGGACGGCTTCGGCCCTCCACTTT. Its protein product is CASSPEGRTASALHF.

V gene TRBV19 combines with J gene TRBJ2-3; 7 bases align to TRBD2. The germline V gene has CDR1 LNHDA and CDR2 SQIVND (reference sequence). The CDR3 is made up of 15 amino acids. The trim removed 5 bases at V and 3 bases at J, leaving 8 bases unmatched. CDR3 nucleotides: TGTGCCAGTAGTTTGGGCGGGAGAGGGACAGATACGCAGTATTTT. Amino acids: CASSLGGRGTDTQYF. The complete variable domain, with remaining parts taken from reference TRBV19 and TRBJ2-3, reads DGGITQSPKYLFRKEGQNVTLSCEQNLNHDAMYWYRQDPGQGLRLIYYSQIVNDFQKGDIAEGYSVSREKKESFPLTVTSAQKNPTAFYLCASSLGGRGTDTQYFGPGTRLTVL.